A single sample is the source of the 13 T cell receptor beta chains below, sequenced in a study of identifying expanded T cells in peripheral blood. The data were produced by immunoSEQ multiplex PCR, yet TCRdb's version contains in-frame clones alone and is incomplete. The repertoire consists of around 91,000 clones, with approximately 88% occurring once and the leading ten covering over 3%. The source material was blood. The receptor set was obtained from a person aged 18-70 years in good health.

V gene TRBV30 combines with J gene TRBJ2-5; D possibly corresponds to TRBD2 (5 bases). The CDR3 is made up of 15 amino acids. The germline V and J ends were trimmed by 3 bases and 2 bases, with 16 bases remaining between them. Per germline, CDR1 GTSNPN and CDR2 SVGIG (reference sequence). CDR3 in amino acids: CAWRAATTLQETQYF. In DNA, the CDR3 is TGTGCCTGGAGAGCGGCCACCACTCTTCAAGAGACCCAGTACTTC.

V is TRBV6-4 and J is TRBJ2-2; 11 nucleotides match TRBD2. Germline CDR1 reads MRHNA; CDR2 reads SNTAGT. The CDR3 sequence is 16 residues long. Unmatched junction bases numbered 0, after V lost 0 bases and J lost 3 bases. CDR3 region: CASSDSTSGDTGELFF. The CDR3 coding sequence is TGTGCCAGCAGTGACTCGACTAGCGGGGACACCGGGGAGCTGTTTTTT.

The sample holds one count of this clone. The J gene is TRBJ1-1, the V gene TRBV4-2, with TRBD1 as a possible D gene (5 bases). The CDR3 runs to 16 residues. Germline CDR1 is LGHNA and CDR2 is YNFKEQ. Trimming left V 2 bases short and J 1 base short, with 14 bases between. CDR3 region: CASSQFRGTGNTEAFF. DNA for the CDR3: TGTGCCAGCAGCCAATTTCGGGGGACCGGGAACACTGAAGCTTTCTTT.

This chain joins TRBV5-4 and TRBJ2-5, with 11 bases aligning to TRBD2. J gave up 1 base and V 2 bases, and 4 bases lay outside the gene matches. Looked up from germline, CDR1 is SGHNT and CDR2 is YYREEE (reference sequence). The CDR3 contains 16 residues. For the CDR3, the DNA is TGTGCCAGCAGCTTAGCACTAGCGGGGGTCCAAGAGACCCAGTACTTC. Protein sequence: CASSLALAGVQETQYF.

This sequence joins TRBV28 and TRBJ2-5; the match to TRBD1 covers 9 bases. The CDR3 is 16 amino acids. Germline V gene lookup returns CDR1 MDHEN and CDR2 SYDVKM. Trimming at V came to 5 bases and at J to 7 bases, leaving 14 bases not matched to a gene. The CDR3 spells CASSVGQGSVSGTQYF. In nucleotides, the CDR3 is TGTGCCAGCAGTGTAGGACAGGGGAGTGTCTCGGGGACCCAGTACTTC.

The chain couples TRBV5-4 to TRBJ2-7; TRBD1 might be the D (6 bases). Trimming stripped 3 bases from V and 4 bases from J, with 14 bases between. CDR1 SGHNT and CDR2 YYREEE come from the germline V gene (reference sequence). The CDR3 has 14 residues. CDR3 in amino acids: CASSSGTYRYEQYF. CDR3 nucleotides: TGTGCCAGCAGCTCCGGGACATACAGGTACGAGCAGTACTTC.

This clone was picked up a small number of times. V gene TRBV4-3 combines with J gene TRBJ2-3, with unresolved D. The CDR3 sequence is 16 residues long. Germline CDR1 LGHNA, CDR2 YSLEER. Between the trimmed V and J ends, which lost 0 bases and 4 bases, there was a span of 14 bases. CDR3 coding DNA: TGCGCCAGCAGCCAAGAATGGAAGGCGAGCTCAGATACGCAGTATTTT. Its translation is CASSQEWKASSDTQYF.

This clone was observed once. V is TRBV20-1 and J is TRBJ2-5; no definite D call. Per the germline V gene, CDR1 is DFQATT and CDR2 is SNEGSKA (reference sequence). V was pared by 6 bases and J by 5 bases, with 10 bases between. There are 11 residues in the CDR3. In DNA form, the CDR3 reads TGCAGTGCCACATATGGGGAGACCCAGTACTTC. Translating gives CSATYGETQYF.

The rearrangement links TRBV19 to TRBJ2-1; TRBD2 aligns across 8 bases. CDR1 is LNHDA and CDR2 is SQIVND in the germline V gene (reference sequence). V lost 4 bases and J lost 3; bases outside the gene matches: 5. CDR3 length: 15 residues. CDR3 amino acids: CASSTIAGSYNEQFF. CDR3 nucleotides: TGTGCCAGTAGTACTATAGCGGGGAGCTACAATGAGCAGTTCTTC.

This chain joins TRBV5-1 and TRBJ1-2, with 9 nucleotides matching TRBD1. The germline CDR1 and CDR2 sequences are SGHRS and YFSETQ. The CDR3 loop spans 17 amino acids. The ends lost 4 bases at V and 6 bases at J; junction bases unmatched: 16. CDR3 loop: CASSVGQGPFILDGYTF. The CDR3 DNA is TGCGCCAGCAGCGTGGGACAGGGCCCCTTCATTTTAGATGGCTACACCTTC.

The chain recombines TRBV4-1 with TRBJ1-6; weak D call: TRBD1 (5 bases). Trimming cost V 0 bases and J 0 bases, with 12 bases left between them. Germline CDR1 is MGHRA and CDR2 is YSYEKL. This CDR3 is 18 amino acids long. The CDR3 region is CASSQDLAGSSYNSPLHF. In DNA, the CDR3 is TGCGCCAGCAGCCAAGATTTGGCAGGGAGCTCCTATAATTCACCCCTCCACTTT.

CDR3 nucleotides: TGCGCCAGCAGTGTCAGCGGGGGGGGTAGTGAGCAGTTCTTC. Protein: CASSVSGGGSEQFF. This chain joins TRBV10-2 and TRBJ2-1; 10 bases map to TRBD2. Per germline, CDR1 WSHSY and CDR2 SAAADI. CDR3 length: 14 residues. Trimming removed 4 bases from V and 9 bases from J; junction bases left unmatched: 6.

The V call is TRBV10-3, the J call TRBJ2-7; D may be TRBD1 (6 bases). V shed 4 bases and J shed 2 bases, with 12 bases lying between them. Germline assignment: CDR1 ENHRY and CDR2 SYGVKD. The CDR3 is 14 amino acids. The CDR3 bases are TGTGCCATCAGTGGACAGGAAGGGGCCTACGAGCAGTACTTC. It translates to CAISGQEGAYEQYF.